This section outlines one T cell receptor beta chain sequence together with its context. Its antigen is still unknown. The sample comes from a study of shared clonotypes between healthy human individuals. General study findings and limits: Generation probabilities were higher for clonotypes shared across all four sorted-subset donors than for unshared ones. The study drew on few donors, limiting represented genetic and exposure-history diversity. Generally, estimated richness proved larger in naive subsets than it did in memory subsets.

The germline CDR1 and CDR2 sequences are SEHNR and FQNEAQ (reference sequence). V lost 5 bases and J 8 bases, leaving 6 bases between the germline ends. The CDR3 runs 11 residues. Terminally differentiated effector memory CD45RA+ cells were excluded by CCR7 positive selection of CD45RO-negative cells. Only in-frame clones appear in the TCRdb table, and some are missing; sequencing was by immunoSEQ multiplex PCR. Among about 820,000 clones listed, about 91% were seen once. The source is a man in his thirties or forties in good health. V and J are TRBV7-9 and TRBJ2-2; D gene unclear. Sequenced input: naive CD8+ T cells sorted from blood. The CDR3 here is CASSPRGELFF. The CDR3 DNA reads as TGTGCCAGCAGCCCTCGAGGGGAGCTGTTTTTT.